This T cell receptor (beta chain) appears in the sequencing data of a study of blood T cell repertoires in COVID-19. At the level of the study: Specimens from acute and convalescent COVID-19 originated in the United States, Italy and Spain.

V was trimmed by 2 bases and J by 7 bases, leaving 9 bases between them. Germline lookup yields CDR1 SGHAT and CDR2 FQNNGV. This CDR3 contains 13 residues. Generated by immunoSEQ multiplex PCR, the TCRdb table keeps only in-frame clones and is missing some. Of about 300,000 clones detected, about 91% appear once; the ten largest clones hold 5.5% to 7%. This chain uses TRBV11-2 with TRBJ1-3; D call uncertain. Sequenced input: peripheral blood. This TCR was recovered from a woman in her 30s who had recovered from COVID-19. The CDR3 sequence is CASSLSVINTIYF. The DNA for the CDR3 is TGTGCCAGCAGCTTATCGGTAATCAACACCATATATTTT.